This T cell receptor beta chain was sequenced during a study of blood T cell repertoires in COVID-19. TCRdb's table, derived via immunoSEQ multiplex PCR, lists solely in-frame clones and lacks some. Seen here are about 180,000 clones, about 91% observed once, and the top ten hold approximately 4%. Concerning this clone itself: A junction end diverges from the germline sequence, so it may reflect a read error.

This CDR3 comprises 14 residues. From germline, CDR1 is SSHAT and CDR2 FNYEAQ (reference sequence). The V call is TRBV7-7, the J call TRBJ2-7, with 8 bases that match TRBD2. The sample was peripheral blood. The clonotype was recovered from a woman between 25 and 40 years old with acute or convalescent COVID-19. CDR3 region: CASSPGGGSYEQYF. The CDR3 bases are TGTGCTAGCAGCCCCGGGGGGGGTTCCTACGAGCAGTACTTC.